This T cell receptor beta chain was identified during a study of T cell responses to AZD1222 COVID-19 vaccine. Notes on the study in general: The CD4 TCRs associated with vaccination extended across spike and predominated at 160-218 and 743-854. Possibly, clonal diversity was underestimated; donors were largely white British and included more females. A reported finding is that nearly half of spike-specific TCRs target unmutated variant regions.

Trimming shortened V by 3 bases and J by 7 bases, and 9 bases separated the two germline ends. The CDR3 runs to 13 residues. CDR1 is LNHDA, CDR2 SQIVND, per germline (reference sequence). The data were produced by immunoSEQ multiplex PCR, yet TCRdb's version contains in-frame clones alone and is incomplete. The sample shows approximately 150,000 clones, around 90% of them seen only once. Second-dose recipients at about 4 or about 12 weeks were treated as one pooled group. This clone was observed a single time. Its cognate antigen is unknown. The sequence came from an adult who received the AZD1222 COVID-19 vaccine. The sample here was peripheral blood, taken 28 days after the second AZD1222 dose. This chain links TRBV19 with TRBJ1-4; D may be TRBD1 (5 bases). CDR3 loop: CASSMFGGEKLFF. Written as DNA, the CDR3 is TGTGCCAGTAGTATGTTCGGGGGTGAAAAACTGTTTTTT.